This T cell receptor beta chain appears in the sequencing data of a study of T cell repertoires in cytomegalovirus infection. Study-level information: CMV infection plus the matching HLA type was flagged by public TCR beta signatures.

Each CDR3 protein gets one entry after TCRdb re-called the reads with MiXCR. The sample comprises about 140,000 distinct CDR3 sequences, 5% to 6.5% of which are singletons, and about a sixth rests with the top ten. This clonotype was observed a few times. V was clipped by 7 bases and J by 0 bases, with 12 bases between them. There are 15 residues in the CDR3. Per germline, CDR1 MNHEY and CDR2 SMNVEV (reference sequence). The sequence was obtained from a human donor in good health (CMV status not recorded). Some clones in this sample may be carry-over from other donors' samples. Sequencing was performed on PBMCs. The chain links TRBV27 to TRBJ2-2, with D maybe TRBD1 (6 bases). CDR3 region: CASTPGGANTGELFF. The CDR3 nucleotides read TGTGCCAGCACCCCTGGGGGCGCGAACACCGGGGAGCTGTTTTTT.